This TCR beta chain was documented in a study of T cell repertoires in cytomegalovirus infection. Broader study findings: Predominance within the ex vivo response was attributable to HLA-C-restricted CMV-specific TCR beta clonotypes.

One entry per CDR3 protein, called by TCRdb with MiXCR from the reads. The sample includes 630,000 or so distinct CDR3 sequences, approximately 24% of them seen just once. This clonotype came up many times. Antigen unknown. The CDR3 is 16 residues long. V lost 5 bases to trimming and J lost 4 bases; unmatched junction nucleotides: 13. CDR1 and CDR2 from the germline V gene are SGHTA and FQGNSA. The specimen sequenced was CD8+ T cells from PBMCs. J is TRBJ1-2 and V is TRBV7-2, with 7 nucleotides matching TRBD1. This clonotype was obtained from a human donor in good health (CMV status not recorded). Some clones in this sample may be carry-over from other donors' samples. CDR3 protein: CASSTDYLGQLYGYTF. The DNA of the CDR3 is TGTGCCAGCAGCACAGACTATTTGGGACAGCTCTATGGCTACACCTTC.